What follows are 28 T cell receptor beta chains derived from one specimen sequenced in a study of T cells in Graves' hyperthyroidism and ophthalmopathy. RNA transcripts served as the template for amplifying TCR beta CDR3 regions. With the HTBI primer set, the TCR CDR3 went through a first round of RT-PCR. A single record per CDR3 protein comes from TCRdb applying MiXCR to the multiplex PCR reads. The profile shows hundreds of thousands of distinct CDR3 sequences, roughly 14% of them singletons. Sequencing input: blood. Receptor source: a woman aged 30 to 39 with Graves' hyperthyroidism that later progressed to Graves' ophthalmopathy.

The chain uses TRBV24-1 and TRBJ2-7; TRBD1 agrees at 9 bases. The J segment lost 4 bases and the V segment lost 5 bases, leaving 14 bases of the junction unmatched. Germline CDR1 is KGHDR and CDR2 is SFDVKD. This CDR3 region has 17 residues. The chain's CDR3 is CATSARSGGTGSYEQYF. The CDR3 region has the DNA TGTGCCACCAGTGCCAGATCCGGCGGGACAGGGTCGTACGAGCAGTACTTC.

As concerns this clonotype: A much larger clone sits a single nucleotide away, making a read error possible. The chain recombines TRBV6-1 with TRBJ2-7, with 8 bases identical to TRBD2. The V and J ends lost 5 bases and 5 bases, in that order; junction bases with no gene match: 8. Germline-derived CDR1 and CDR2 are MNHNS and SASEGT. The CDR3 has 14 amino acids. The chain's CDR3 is CASSLPGLVDEQYF. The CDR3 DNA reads TGTGCCAGCAGTCTCCCGGGACTAGTGGACGAGCAGTACTTC.

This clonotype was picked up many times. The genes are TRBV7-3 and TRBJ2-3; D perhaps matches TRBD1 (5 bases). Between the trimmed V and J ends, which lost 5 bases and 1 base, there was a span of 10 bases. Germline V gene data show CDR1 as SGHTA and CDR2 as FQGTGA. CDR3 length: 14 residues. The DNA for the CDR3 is TGTGCCAGCAGCCCCTTGGGGCGCACAGATACGCAGTATTTT. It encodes CASSPLGRTDTQYF.

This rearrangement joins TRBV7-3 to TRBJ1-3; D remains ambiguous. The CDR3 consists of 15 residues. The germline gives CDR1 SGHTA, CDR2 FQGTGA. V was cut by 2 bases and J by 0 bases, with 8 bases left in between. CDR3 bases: TGTGCCAGCAGCTTAGGCAGCCGCTCTGGAAACACCATATATTTT. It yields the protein CASSLGSRSGNTIYF.

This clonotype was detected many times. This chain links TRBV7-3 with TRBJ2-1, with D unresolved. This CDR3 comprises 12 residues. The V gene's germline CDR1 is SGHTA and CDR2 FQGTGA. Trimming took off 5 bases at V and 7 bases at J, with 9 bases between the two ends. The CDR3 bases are TGTGCCAGCAGCATCAGACCTAATGAGCAGTTCTTC. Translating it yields CASSIRPNEQFF.

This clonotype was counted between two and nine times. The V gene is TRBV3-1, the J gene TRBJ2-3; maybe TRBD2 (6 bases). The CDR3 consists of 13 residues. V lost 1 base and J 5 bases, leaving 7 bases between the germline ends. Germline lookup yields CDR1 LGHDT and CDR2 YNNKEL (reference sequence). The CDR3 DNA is TGTGCCAGCAGCCAAGGGGAGGAAGATACGCAGTATTTT. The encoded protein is CASSQGEEDTQYF.

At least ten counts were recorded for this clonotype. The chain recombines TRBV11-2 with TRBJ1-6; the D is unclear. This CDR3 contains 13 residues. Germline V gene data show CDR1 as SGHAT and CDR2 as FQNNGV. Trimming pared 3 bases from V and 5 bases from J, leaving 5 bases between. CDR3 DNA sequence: TGTGCCAGCAGCTTGCATGATAATTCACCCCTCCACTTT. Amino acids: CASSLHDNSPLHF.

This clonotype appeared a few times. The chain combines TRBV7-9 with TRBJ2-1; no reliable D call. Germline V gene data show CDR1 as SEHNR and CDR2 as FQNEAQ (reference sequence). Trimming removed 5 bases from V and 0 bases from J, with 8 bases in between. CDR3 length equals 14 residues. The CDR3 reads CASSPTTSYNEQFF. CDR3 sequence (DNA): TGTGCCAGCAGCCCTACTACCTCCTACAATGAGCAGTTCTTC. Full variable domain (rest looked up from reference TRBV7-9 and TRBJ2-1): DTGVSQNPRHKITKRGQNVTFRCDPISEHNRLYWYRQTLGQGPEFLTYFQNEAQLEKSRLLSDRFSAERPKGSFSTLEIQRTEQGDSAMYLCASSPTTSYNEQFFGPGTRLTVL.

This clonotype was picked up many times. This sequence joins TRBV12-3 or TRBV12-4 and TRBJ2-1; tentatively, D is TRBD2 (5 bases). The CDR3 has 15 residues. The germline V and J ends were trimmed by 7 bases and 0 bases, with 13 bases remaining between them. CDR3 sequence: CASTPGLFSYNEQFF. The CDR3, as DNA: TGTGCCAGCACACCGGGGTTATTCTCCTACAATGAGCAGTTCTTC.

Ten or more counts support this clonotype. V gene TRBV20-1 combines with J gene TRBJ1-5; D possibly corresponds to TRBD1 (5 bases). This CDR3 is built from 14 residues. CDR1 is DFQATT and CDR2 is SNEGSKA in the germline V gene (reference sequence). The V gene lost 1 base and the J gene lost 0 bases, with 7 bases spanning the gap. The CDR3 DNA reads TGCAGTGCTAGAGGGGGGGATAGCAATCAGCCCCAGCATTTT. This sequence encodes CSARGGDSNQPQHF.

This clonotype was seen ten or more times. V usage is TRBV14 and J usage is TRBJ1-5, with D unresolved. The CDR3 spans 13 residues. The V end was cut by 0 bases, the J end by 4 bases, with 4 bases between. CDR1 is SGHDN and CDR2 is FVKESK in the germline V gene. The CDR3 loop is CASSQDPNQPQHF. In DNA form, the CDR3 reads TGTGCCAGCAGCCAAGATCCAAATCAGCCCCAGCATTTT.

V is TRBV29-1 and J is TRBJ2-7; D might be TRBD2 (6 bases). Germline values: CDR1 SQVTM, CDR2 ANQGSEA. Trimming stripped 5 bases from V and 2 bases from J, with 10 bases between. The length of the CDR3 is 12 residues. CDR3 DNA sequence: TGCAGCGTTCTGGCTAGCGCCTACGAGCAGTACTTC. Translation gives CSVLASAYEQYF.

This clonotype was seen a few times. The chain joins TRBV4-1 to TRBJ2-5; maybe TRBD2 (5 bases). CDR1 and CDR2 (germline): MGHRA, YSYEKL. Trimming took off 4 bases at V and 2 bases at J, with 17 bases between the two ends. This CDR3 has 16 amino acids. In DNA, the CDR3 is TGCGCCAGCAGCCCCCGAGAAAGCGGATCACAAGAGACCCAGTACTTC. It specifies CASSPRESGSQETQYF.

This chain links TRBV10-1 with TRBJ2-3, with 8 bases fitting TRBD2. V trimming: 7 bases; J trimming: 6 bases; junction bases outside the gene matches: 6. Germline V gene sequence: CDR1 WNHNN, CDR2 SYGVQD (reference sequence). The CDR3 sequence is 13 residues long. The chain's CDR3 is CASNQREMDTQYF. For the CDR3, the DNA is TGCGCCAGCAACCAGCGGGAGATGGATACGCAGTATTTT.

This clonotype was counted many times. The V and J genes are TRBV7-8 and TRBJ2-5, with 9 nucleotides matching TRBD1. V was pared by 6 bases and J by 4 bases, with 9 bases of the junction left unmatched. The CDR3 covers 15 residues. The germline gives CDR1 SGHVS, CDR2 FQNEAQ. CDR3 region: CASRSTGGEGETQYF. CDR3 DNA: TGTGCCAGCAGGAGTACAGGGGGCGAGGGAGAGACCCAGTACTTC.

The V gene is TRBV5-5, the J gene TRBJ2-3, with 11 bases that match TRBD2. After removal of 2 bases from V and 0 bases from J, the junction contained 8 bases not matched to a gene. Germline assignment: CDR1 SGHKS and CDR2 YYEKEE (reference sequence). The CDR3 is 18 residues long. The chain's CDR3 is CASSLSVAGGPSTDTQYF. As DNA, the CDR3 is TGTGCCAGCAGCTTATCAGTAGCGGGAGGGCCAAGCACAGATACGCAGTATTTT.

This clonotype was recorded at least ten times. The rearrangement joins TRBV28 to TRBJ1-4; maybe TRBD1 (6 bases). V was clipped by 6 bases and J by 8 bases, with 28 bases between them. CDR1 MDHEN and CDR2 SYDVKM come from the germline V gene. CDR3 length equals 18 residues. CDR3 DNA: TGTGCCAGCAGCAGAAGGGGGTCCTTGGGGGACCTAGTGGAAAAACTGTTTTTT. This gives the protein CASSRRGSLGDLVEKLFF.

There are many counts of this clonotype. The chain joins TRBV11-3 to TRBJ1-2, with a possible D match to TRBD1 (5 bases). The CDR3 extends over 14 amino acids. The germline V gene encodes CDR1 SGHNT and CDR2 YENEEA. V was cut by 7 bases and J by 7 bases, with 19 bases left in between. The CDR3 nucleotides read TGTGCCAGCATGAACAAGGGGCGGCCATTTGGCTACACCTTC. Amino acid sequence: CASMNKGRPFGYTF.

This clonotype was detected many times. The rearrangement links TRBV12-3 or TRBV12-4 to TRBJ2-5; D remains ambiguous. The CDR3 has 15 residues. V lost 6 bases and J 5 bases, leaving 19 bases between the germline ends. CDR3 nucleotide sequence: TGTGCCAGCAGCTCCCTTAGCTGGAAACGGGAGACCCAGTACTTC. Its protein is CASSSLSWKRETQYF.

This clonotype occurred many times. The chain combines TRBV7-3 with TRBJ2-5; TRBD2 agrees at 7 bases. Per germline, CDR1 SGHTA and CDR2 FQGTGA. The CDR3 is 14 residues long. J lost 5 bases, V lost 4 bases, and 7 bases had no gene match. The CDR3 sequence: CASSSGLDGETQYF. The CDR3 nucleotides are TGTGCCAGCAGCTCCGGACTAGATGGGGAGACCCAGTACTTC. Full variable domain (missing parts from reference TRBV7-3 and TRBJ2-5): GAGVSQTPSNKVTEKGKYVELRCDPISGHTALYWYRQSLGQGPEFLIYFQGTGAADDSGLPNDRFFAVRPEGSVSTLKIQRTERGDSAVYLCASSSGLDGETQYFGPGTRLLVL.

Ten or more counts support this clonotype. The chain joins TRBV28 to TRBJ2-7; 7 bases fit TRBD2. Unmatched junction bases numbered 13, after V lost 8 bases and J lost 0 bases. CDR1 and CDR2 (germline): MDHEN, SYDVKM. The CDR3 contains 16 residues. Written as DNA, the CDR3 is TGTGCCAGCGTCACAAGTGGCGGGAGCCCCTCCTACGAGCAGTACTTC. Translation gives CASVTSGGSPSYEQYF.

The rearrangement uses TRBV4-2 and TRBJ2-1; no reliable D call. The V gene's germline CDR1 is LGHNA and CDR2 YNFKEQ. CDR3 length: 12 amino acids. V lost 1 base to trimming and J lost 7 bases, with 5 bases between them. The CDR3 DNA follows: TGTGCCAGCAGCCAAGTTGCGAATGAGCAGTTCTTC. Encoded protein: CASSQVANEQFF.

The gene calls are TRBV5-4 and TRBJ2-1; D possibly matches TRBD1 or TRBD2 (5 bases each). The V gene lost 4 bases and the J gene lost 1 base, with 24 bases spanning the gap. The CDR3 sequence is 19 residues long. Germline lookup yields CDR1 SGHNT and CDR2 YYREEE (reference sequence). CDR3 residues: CASSPDPGTLMPSYNEQFF. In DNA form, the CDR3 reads TGTGCCAGCAGCCCGGACCCAGGGACCCTTATGCCATCCTACAATGAGCAGTTCTTC.

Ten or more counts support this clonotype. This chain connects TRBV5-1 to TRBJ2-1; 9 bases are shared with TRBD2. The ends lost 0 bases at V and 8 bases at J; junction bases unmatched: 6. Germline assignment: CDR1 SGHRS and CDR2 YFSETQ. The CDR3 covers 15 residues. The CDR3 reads CASSLASGNWYEQFF. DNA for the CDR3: TGCGCCAGCAGCTTGGCTAGCGGGAATTGGTATGAGCAGTTCTTC.

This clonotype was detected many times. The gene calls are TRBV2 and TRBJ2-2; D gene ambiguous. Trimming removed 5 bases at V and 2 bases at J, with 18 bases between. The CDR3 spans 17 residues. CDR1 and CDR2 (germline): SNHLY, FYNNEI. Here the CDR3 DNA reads TGTGCCAGCAGTCCCCGATGGGATTACCCTAACACCGGGGAGCTGTTTTTT. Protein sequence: CASSPRWDYPNTGELFF. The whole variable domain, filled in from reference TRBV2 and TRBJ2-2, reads EPEVTQTPSHQVTQMGQEVILRCVPISNHLYFYWYRQILGQKVEFLVSFYNNEISEKSEIFDDQFSVERPDGSNFTLKIRSTKLEDSAMYFCASSPRWDYPNTGELFFGEGSRLTVL.

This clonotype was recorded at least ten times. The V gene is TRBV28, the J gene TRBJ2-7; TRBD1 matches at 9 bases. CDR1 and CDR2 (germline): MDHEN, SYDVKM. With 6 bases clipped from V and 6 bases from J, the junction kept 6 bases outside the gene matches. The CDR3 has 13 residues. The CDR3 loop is CASRTGTGSEQYF. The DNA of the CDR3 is TGTGCCAGCAGAACCGGGACAGGGTCCGAGCAGTACTTC.

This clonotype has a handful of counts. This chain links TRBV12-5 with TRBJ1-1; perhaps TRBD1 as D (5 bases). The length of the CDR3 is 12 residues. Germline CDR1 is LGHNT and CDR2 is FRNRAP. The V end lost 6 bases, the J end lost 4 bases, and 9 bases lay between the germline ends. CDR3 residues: CASGIGGTEAFF. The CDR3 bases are TGTGCTAGTGGGATCGGGGGCACTGAAGCTTTCTTT.

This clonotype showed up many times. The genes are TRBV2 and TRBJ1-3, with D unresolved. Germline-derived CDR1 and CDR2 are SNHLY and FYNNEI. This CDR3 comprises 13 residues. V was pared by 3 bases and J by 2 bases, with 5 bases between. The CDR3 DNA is TGTGCCAGCAGTGAGGAGACTGGAAACACCATATATTTT. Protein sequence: CASSEETGNTIYF.